This T cell receptor beta chain was obtained from a study of T cells in Graves' hyperthyroidism and ophthalmopathy. At the level of the study: The initial diagnosis was the point when peripheral blood was collected, ahead of any treatment.

There are a few counts of this clonotype. What it recognizes is unknown. Compared with germline, one end of the junction differs, possibly owing to a read error. Looked up from germline, CDR1 is SGDLS and CDR2 is YYNGEE. The length of the CDR3 is 13 residues. Study outcomes and limitations: Among clonotypes expanded in thyroid above 0.001, most were also found in blood. The model anticipated ophthalmopathy a median around six months pre-onset.

TCR beta CDR3 sequences were amplified from RNA transcripts. The HTBI primer set was used in a first-round RT-PCR of the TCR CDR3. TCRdb re-called the multiplex PCR reads through MiXCR, storing one row per CDR3 protein. The sample lists around 350,000 distinct CDR3 sequences, just under 25% occurring once. Any patient presenting with uncontrolled infection, other autoimmune disease, pregnancy or lactation was left out. The origin of this receptor is a man aged 45-65 years with Graves' hyperthyroidism. This rearrangement joins TRBV9 to TRBJ2-5; the D is unclear. The sequencing input was blood. CDR3 in amino acids: CASSASVQEAQYF. The CDR3 nucleotides are TGTGCCAGCAGCGCCTCGGTCCAAGAGGCCCAGTACTTC.